The clone carrying this T cell receptor beta chain has more than one count but fewer than ten. The target antigen is unknown. The data were taken from a study of CD8 T cells in ankylosing spondylitis. Points from the study as a whole: Within ankylosing spondylitis blood, a TCR beta motif made up of roughly eight highly homologous variants appeared to be characteristic.

TCRdb called the 5' RACE reads again in MiXCR, with one record for every CDR3 protein. There are about 750,000 distinct CDR3 sequences in the sample; under 20% occur only once, and under 20% lies in the top ten. V dropped 5 bases and J dropped 0; count of bases not matched to a gene: 10. There are 16 residues in the CDR3. The germline V gene encodes CDR1 DFQATT and CDR2 SNEGSKA (reference sequence). The chain carries TRBV20-1 and TRBJ2-1, with 7 bases aligning to TRBD1. This sequence was found in a male donor with ankylosing spondylitis. Sequences were obtained from blood, either unsorted or a sorted T cell fraction (not recorded which). The DNA for the CDR3 is TGCAGTGCTTCAGGGGGACCCCCTCTCTCCTACAATGAGCAGTTCTTC. Translating gives CSASGGPPLSYNEQFF.